The clone carrying this T cell receptor beta chain has only one observation. The antigen remains undetermined. The data belong to a study of glioma-infiltrating T cells after dendritic cell vaccination. Overall study: At biweekly intervals, patients got three intradermal dendritic cell vaccine injections.

Here immunoSEQ multiplex PCR was the method, and the copy in TCRdb shows in-frame clones only, minus some. Here the sample spans 90,000 to 110,000 clones, 85% to 90% being singletons. The CDR3 has 14 amino acids. V lost 4 bases to trimming and J lost 0 bases, with 10 bases between them. Germline CDR1 reads ENHRY; CDR2 reads SYGVKD. Study-level points and caveats: Longer survival after dendritic cell vaccination followed higher pretreatment TIL content.

The time point is: after dendritic cell vaccination, including at tumor progression/relapse. This TCR was sampled from a human donor with glioblastoma. Material: blood, obtained after dendritic cell vaccination. This rearrangement joins TRBV10-3 to TRBJ2-7; maybe TRBD2 (5 bases). Here the CDR3 DNA reads TGTGCCATCAGTGGCCCTCGGGGCTCCTACGAGCAGTACTTC. Translating it yields CAISGPRGSYEQYF.